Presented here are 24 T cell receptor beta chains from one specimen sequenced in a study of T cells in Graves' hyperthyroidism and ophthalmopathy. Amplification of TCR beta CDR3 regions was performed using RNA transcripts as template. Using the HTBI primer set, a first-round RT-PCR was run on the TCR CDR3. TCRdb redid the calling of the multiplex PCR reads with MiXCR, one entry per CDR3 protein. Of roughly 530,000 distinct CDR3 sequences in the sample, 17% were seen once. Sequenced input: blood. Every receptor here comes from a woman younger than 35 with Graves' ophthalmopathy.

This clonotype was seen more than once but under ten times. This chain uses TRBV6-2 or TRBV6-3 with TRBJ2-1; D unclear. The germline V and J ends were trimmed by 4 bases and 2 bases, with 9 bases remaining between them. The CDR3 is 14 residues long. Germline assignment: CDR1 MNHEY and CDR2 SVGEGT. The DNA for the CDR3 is TGTGCCAGCAGTTCGCCAACAACCTACAATGAGCAGTTCTTC. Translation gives CASSSPTTYNEQFF.

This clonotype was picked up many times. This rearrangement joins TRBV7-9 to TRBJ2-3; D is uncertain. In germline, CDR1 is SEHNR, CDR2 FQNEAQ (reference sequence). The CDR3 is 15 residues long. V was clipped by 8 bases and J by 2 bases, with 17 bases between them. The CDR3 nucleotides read TGTGCCAGCTATAGTGTGGCGGATTACACAGATACGCAGTATTTT. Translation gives CASYSVADYTDTQYF.

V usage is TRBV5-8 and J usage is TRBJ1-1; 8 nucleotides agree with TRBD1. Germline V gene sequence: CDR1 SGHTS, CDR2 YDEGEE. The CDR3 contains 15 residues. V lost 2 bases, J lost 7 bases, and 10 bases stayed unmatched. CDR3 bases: TGTGCCAGCAGCTTTCTCGAGACAGGGGTTGTTGAAGCTTTCTTT. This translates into CASSFLETGVVEAFF.

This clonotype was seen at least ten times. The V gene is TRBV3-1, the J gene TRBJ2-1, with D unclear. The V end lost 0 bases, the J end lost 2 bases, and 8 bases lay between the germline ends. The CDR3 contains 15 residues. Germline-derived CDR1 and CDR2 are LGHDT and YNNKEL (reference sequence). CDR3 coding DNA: TGTGCCAGCAGCCAAGATCGGCTCGCCTACAATGAGCAGTTCTTC. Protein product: CASSQDRLAYNEQFF.

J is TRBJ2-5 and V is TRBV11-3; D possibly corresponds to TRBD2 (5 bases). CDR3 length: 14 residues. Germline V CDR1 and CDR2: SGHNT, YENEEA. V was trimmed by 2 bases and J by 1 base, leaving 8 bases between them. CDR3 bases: TGTGCCAGCAGCTTACGGGAATTCCAAGAGACCCAGTACTTC. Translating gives CASSLREFQETQYF. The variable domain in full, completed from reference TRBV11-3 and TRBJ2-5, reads EAGVVQSPRYKIIEKKQPVAFWCNPISGHNTLYWYLQNLGQGPELLIRYENEEAVDDSQLPKDRFSAERLKGVDSTLKIQPAELGDSAVYLCASSLREFQETQYFGPGTRLLVL.

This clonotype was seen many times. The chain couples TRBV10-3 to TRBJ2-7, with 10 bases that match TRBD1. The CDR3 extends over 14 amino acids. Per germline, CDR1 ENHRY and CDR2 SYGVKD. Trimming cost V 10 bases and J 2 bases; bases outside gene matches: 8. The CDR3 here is CATRGQGVPYEQYF. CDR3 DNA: TGTGCCACCAGAGGACAGGGGGTACCCTACGAGCAGTACTTC.

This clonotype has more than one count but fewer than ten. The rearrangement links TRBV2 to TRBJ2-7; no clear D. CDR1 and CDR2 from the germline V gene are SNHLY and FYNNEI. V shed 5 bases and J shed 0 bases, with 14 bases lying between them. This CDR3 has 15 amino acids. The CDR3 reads CASSYRLAVSYEQYF. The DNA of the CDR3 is TGTGCCAGCAGTTACCGACTGGCCGTCTCCTACGAGCAGTACTTC.

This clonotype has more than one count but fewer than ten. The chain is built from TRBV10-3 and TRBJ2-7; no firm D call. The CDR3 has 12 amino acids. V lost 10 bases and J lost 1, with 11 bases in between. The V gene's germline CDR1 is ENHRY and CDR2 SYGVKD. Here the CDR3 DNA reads TGTGCCACTCAGCGCGATTCCTACGAGCAGTACTTC. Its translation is CATQRDSYEQYF.

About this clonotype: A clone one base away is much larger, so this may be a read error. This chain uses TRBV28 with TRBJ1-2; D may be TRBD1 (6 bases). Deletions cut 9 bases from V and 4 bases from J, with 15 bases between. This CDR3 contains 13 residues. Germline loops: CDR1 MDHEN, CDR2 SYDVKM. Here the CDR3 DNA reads TGTGCCAGAACCCCCGGGGGCCTCTATGGCTACACCTTC. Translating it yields CARTPGGLYGYTF.

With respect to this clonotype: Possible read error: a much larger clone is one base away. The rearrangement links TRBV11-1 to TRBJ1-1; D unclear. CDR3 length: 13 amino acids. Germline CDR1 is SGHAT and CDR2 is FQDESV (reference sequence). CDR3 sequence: CASSLASNTEASF. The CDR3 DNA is TGTGCCAGCAGCTTAGCGTCTAATACTGAAGCTTCCTTT.

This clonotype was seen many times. The CDR3 loop is CASRWDGENEKLFF. CDR3 sequence (DNA): TGTGCCAGCAGGTGGGACGGGGAGAATGAAAAACTGTTTTTT. The chain couples TRBV2 to TRBJ1-4; possibly TRBD1 for D (5 bases). V lost 6 bases to trimming and J lost 5 bases, with 13 bases between them. Germline assignment: CDR1 SNHLY and CDR2 FYNNEI. CDR3 length: 14 residues.

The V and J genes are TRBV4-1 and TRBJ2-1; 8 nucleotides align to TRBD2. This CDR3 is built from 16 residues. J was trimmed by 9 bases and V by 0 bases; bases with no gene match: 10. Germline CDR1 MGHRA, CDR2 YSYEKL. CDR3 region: CASSQDPAGGSGEQFF. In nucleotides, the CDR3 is TGCGCCAGCAGCCAAGATCCGGCGGGGGGTTCGGGTGAGCAGTTCTTC.

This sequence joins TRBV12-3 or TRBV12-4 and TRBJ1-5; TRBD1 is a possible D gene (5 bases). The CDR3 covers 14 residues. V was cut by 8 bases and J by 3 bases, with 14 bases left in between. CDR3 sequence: CASARDGHNQPQHF. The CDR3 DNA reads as TGTGCCAGCGCCAGGGACGGACACAATCAGCCCCAGCATTTT.

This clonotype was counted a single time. CDR3 sequence (DNA): TGTGCCTGGAATAGCGGGAGAACGATTGAGCAGTTCTTC. Its translation is CAWNSGRTIEQFF. The genes are TRBV30 and TRBJ2-1; 9 bases are shared with TRBD2. CDR1 is GTSNPN, CDR2 SVGIG, per germline (reference sequence). The V and J ends lost 4 bases and 9 bases, in that order; junction bases with no gene match: 7. The length of the CDR3 is 13 residues.

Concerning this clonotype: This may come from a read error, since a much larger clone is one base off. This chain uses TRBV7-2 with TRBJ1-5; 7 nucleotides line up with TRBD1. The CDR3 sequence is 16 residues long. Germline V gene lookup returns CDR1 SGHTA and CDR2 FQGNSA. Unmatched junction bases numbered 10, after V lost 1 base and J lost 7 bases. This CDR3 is CASSLDPDRTAQPQHF. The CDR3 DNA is TGTGCCAGCAGCTTAGACCCGGACAGGACGGCCCAGCCCCAGCATTTT.

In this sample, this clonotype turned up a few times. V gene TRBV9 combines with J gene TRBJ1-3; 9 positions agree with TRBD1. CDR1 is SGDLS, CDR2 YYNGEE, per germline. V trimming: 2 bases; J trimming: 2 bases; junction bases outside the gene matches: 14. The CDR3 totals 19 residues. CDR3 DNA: TGTGCCAGCAGCGTTTTAGGACAGGGGACTGACCCTGCTGGAAACACCATATATTTT. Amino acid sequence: CASSVLGQGTDPAGNTIYF.

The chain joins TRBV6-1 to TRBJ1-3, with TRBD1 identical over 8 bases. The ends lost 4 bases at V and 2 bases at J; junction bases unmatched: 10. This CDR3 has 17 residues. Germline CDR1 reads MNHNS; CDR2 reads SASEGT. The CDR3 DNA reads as TGTGCCAGCAGTGTCACAACCTGGACAGGGACTGGAAACACCATATATTTT. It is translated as CASSVTTWTGTGNTIYF.

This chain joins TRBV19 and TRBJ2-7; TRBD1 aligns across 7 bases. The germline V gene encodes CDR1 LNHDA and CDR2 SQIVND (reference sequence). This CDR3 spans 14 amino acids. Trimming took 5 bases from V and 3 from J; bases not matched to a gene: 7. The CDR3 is CASSEQGPLYEQYF. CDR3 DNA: TGTGCCAGTAGTGAACAGGGGCCCCTCTACGAGCAGTACTTC.

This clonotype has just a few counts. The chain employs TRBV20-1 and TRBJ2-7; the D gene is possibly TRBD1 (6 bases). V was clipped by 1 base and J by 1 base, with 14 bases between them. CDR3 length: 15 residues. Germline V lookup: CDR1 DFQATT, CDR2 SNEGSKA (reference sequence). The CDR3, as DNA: TGCAGTGCTAGAGGTACTTTAACAGGGTCCTACGAGCAGTACTTC. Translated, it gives CSARGTLTGSYEQYF.

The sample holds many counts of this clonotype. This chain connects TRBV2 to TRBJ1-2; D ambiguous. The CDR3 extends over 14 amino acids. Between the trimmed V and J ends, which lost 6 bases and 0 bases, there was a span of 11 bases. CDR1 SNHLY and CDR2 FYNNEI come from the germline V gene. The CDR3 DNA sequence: TGTGCCAGCAGCCCGAAGAACTCTAACTATGGCTACACCTTC. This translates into CASSPKNSNYGYTF. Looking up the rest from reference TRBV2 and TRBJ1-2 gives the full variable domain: EPEVTQTPSHQVTQMGQEVILRCVPISNHLYFYWYRQILGQKVEFLVSFYNNEISEKSEIFDDQFSVERPDGSNFTLKIRSTKLEDSAMYFCASSPKNSNYGYTFGSGTRLTVV.

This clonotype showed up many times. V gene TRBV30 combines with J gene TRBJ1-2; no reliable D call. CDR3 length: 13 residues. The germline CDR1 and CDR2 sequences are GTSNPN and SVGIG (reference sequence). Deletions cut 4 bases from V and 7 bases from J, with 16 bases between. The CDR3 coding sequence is TGTGCCTGGAAGCCCGGGCACTCTTTTGGCTACACCTTC. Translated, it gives CAWKPGHSFGYTF.

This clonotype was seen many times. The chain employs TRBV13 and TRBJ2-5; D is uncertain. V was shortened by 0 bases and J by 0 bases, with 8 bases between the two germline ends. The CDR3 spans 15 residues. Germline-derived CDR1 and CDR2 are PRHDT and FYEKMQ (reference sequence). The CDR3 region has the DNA TGTGCCAGCAGCTTAGGTGAACGGTACCAAGAGACCCAGTACTTC. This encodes CASSLGERYQETQYF.

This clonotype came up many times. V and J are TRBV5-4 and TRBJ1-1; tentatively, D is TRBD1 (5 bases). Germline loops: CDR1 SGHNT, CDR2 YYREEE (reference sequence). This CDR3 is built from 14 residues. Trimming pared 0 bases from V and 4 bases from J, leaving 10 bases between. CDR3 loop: CASSLGGVGTEAFF. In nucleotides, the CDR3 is TGTGCCAGCAGCTTGGGGGGGGTAGGCACTGAAGCTTTCTTT.

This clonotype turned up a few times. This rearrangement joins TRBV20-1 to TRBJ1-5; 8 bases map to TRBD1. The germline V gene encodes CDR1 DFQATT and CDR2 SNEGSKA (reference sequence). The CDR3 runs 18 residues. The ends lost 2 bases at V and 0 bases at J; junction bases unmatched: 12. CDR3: CSARLGQVGGISNQPQHF. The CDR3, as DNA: TGCAGTGCTAGATTGGGACAGGTGGGGGGGATTAGCAATCAGCCCCAGCATTTT.